What follows describes a single TCR beta chain. Its antigen is still unknown. The sample holds no much larger clone one base away, and base qualities are not on file. This entry belongs to a study of cytomegalovirus exposure and HLA in healthy donors (dated by TCRdb to 2017 to 2019). About the investigation overall: An earlier analysis of some 600 of the donors reported 276 Gb of sequence data and some 110 million unique TCR beta sequences obtained from 180 million or so T cells. Along with the approximately 650-subject first cohort, a separate validation cohort of about 110 different subjects was used. HLA typing covered class I and class II loci at four-digit resolution. The study aimed to test whether signatures of past pathogen exposure could be identified by cataloging public T cell receptors. Across about 370 genotyped donors of the cohort, an average of roughly 250,000 unique TCR beta nucleotide sequences per donor were sequenced, and roughly 17% of those sequences were non-productive. The study used immunosequencing to profile the T cell repertoires of approximately 690 subjects and linked those repertoires to cytomegalovirus serostatus. Donor age, sex, ethnicity and CMV serostatus were compiled together with the repertoire data. Roughly 5 DR-DQ haplotypes were treated as single units for association and clustering because of strong linkage in the cohort. High-throughput TCR immunosequencing, statistical association of individual TCRs with disease status, and machine learning were combined to predict cytomegalovirus infection status. Rather than drawing on any new phenotypic data, the later analysis identified candidate immune exposures from TCR beta sequences and the way those sequences occurred across donors. To decide whether each TCR beta V gene segment behaved as functional or pseudogenic, an earlier analysis of some 600 of the donors relied on high-throughput TCR beta sequencing. Every repertoire in the discovery cohort had been generated on one and the same sequencing platform. The genetic ancestry cluster associated with self-reported Caucasian donors included 65% to 90% of the roughly 390 genotyped donors. A later analysis re-examined previously published TCR beta repertoires from several hundred donors and added high-resolution HLA genotyping to investigate patterns of TCR occurrence. An early release that covered 640 HLA-typed donors contained about 300 gigabases of sequencing data and tens of millions of unique TCR sequences. In a later genetic analysis, genome-wide SNP genotypes for 398 of the 666 donors were used, and that subset was treated as a discovery cohort. The number of donors typed differed by locus, with about 629-630 for A, B, C, DRB1 and DQB1, more than 500 for DQA1, over 600 for DPA1, and around 450 for DPB1.

CDR1 is given as SGHRS and CDR2 as YFSETQ, both from the germline V gene. From the cysteine up to the phenylalanine, the CDR3 has a length of 11 residues. Only the CDR3 part of the read is kept: 33 bases, read in frame from the first base. Trimming costs V 5 bases and J 7 bases, and their ends lie 6 bases apart. Broad study findings and their caveats: For the cohort, immune exposure information was limited to CMV serostatus. Assigning TCR associations to individual alleles was difficult when HLA alleles, especially DR and DQ, strongly co-occurred. An association between a missense DCLRE1C variant and V-gene and J-gene trimming of TCR beta chains was found in a later genetic analysis and replicated in an independent cohort. The classifier was reported to diagnose cytomegalovirus status with high specificity and sensitivity in both the original cohort and the validation cohort. Some IMGT-functional V segments, including TRBV6-2 and TRBV6-3, could not be told apart with the 87-base-pair reads, so those segments were excluded. In vitro tests confirmed that a few of the cytomegalovirus-associated TCR beta chains recognize cytomegalovirus antigens. In a later analysis, the rate of TCR association differed among HLA loci, with DRB1 alleles having the most associated TCRs and HLA-C alleles having the fewest. A later analysis found that HLA-associated TCR beta chains were more clonally expanded and had lower generation probabilities than equally common non-associated chains. While some public TCRs were present in many individuals, most TCR sequences turned up only very rarely across donors. A later analysis associated 15,000 to 20,000 TCR beta sequences with specific HLA alleles at a false discovery rate of 0.05. HLA typing was unavailable for some donors at each locus, so association tests used only the typed subset. The study gave a list of under 200 TCR beta chains associated with cytomegalovirus. A further reported finding was that TCR beta sequences accurately predicted the HLA-A and HLA-B alleles for most subjects in the first cohort. This cohort had only TCR beta chains sequenced, and the lack of alpha or paired-chain data limited which features could be detected. Because counts were too low, approximately 18 rarely observed V segments, including chromosome 9 orphons, were excluded from the earlier analysis of roughly 580 of the donors. Roughly uniform sequencing depth across donors was assumed in presence/absence analyses, although this assumption may not hold. The authors suggested that the approach could potentially be generalized to other disease states and immunological phenotypes. A cluster of highly shared sequence variants was judged likely to be a technical artifact of the sequencing pipeline. Broadly in line with IMGT annotations, most TCR beta V segments showed up in productive rearrangements about 87% or about 30% of the time in an earlier analysis of approximately 640 of the donors. Compared with the approximately 720-donor mean, donors in an Asian-associated ancestry cluster had fewer N-insertions in productive TCRs, according to a later genetic analysis. Linkage disequilibrium might explain the correlated functional status among segregating V segments, but an unknown experimental factor could not be excluded. A later analysis found that most CMV-associated TCR beta chains appeared HLA-restricted, with HLA associations seemingly driven largely by CMV exposure. A later analysis reported that several top co-occurrence clusters appeared linked to parvovirus B19, influenza, CMV and Epstein-Barr virus.

The cohort consisted of 666 healthy bone marrow donors. All cohort members were sampled while nominally healthy, although unrecorded immune exposures were likely present. The donor was CMV seropositive and belonged to the group of more than 250 seropositive cohort members. A peripheral blood sample was provided by each donor, and peripheral blood mononuclear cells were used for TCR beta sequencing. Genomic DNA was extracted from the blood cell samples with the Qiagen DNeasy Blood Extraction Kit. Receptor libraries were prepared by the immunoSEQ multiplex PCR assay. For the multiplex PCR, a mixture combining 60 forward primers for TCR Vbeta segments and 13 reverse primers for TCR Jbeta segments was used. The CDR3 region of rearranged TCR beta genes was amplified from genomic DNA by a multiplex PCR assay. Amplified TCR beta libraries were sequenced as 87-base-pair reads on the Illumina HiSeq System. From the authors' description of their analysis: In a later analysis, tens of millions of unique TCR beta chains were counted across the roughly 610 repertoires, and some 10 million of these chains were shared by at least two donors. Raw reads were error-corrected and collapsed into unique sequences with a nearest-neighbor algorithm that merged closely related sequences to remove PCR and sequencing errors. V, D and J gene segments were assigned by aligning CDR3 sequences to IMGT reference sequences. Each retained sequence needed at least a six-nucleotide match to both a V gene segment and a J gene segment. A rearrangement counted as productive if the CDR3 had no stop codons and remained in frame with V and J, and every other rearrangement counted as non-productive. CDR3 was defined according to IMGT convention as the region running from the second conserved V-encoded cysteine to the conserved J-encoded phenylalanine. In an earlier analysis of around 640 of the donors, sequences lacking an unambiguous match to a single V gene segment were excluded. An earlier analysis of about 590 of the donors classified V segments as functional when productive rearrangements were above 56.7% and as segregating when the standard deviation between donors was above 5%. A statistical classification framework was developed to diagnose cytomegalovirus status using the catalog of TCR beta chain sequences. In a later analysis, V and J genes were assigned by comparing TCR nucleotide sequences against IMGT/GENE-DB human TR gene sequences. In a later analysis, CDR3 sequences and most-parsimonious VDJ recombination scenarios were assigned using the TCRdist pipeline. In a later analysis, every TCR beta chain was defined by the combination of its CDR3 amino acid sequence and its V-gene family, and reads without a unique V-gene family were dropped. In a later analysis, nearly 600 highly shared, low-generation-probability nucleotide sequences were removed to address suspected cross-contamination and a sequencing artifact. In a later analysis, a clonal expansion index was calculated for each public chain from normalized within-repertoire ranks of inferred template counts. In a later analysis, generation probabilities were computed with a VDJ recombination model fitted to out-of-frame rearrangements, and the resulting probabilities were checked against IGoR. In a later analysis, hypergeometric tests were used to score TCR-TCR, TCR-HLA and TCR-CMV co-occurrence, with a repertoire-size bias correction applied to TCR pairs. To estimate false discovery rates, a later analysis permuted the HLA or CMV assignments 20 times. In a later analysis, co-occurring TCRs were grouped using DBSCAN, and TCRdist sequence similarity was added for clustering within HLA-allele-positive subsets. For co-occurrence clustering, repertoires with fewer than 30,000 or more than 120,000 public chains were excluded, along with about five repertoires with anomalous nucleotide sharing. TCRdb holds this immuneACCESS table with in-frame rearrangements only. Some clones are missing; in checked studies, unresolved V genes explain under half, and the rest has no known cause. V, J and clone size derive from that table, while D and trimming were established from the DNA sequence. Counted in this sample were approximately 110,000 clones; about 79% of them appeared once. The ten biggest clones cover around 2.5% of the sample.

The receptor's source is a man in his forties or fifties in good health and CMV-seropositive. The sequenced sample consisted of PBMCs. The V gene is TRBV5-1 and the J gene is TRBJ2-2, and perhaps TRBD2 as D gene, on 5 matching bases. The CDR3 protein: CASREGGELFF. The DNA is TGCGCCAGCAGAGAGGGCGGGGAGCTGTTTTTT.